This TCR beta chain originates from a study of blood T cell repertoires in COVID-19. Whole-study context: Sources were T cells, B-cell-depleted T cells, or PBMCs; the material itself was cDNA or gDNA.

Trimming pared 1 base from V and 7 bases from J, leaving 14 bases between. This CDR3 comprises 15 residues. The germline V gene has CDR1 LNHDA and CDR2 SQIVND (reference sequence). Produced via immunoSEQ multiplex PCR; TCRdb's table is partial and in-frame only. Among about 250,000 clones, under 90% were seen once, and the ten largest hold roughly a sixth. Sample: PBMCs or T cells enriched from blood (not recorded which). V usage is TRBV19 and J usage is TRBJ1-5; D might be TRBD1 (6 bases). The receptor was derived from a man aged 18-30 years who had recovered from COVID-19. CDR3 region: CASSIGPPRGQPQHF. The CDR3 DNA sequence: TGTGCCAGTAGTATAGGTCCACCAAGGGGGCAGCCCCAGCATTTT.